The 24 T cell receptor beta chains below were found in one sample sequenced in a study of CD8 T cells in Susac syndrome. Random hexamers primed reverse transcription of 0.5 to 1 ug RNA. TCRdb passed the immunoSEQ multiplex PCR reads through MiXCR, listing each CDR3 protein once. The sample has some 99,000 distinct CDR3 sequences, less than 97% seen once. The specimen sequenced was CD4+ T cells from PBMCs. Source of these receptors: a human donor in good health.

The CDR3 region has the DNA TGTGCCAGCAGCCGTAAGACTAGCGGGGGCGCAAACATTCAGTACTTC. Translation: CASSRKTSGGANIQYF. The chain recombines TRBV6-6 with TRBJ2-4, with 12 bases identical to TRBD2. V trimming: 6 bases; J trimming: 6 bases; junction bases outside the gene matches: 9. This CDR3 contains 16 residues. Per germline, CDR1 MNHNY and CDR2 SVGAGI (reference sequence).

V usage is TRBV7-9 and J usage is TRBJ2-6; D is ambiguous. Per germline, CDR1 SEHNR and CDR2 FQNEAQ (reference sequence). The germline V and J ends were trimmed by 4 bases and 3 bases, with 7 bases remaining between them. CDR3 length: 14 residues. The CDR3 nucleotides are TGTGCCAGCAGCTCTACCGGTGGGGCCAACGTCCTGACTTTC. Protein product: CASSSTGGANVLTF.

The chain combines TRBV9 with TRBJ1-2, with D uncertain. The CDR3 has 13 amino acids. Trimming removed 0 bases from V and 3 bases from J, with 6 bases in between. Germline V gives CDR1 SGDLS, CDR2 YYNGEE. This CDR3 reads CASSVGFDYGYTF. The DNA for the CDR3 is TGTGCCAGCAGCGTAGGTTTTGACTATGGCTACACCTTC. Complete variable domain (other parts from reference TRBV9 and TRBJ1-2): DSGVTQTPKHLITATGQRVTLRCSPRSGDLSVYWYQQSLDQGLQFLIQYYNGEERAKGNILERFSAQQFPDLHSELNLSSLELGDSALYFCASSVGFDYGYTFGSGTRLTVV.

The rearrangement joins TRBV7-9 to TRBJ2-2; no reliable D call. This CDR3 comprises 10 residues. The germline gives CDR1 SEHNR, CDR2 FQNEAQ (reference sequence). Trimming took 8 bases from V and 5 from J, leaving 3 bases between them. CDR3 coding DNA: TGTGCCAGCGCGACCGGGGAGCTGTTTTTT. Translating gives CASATGELFF.

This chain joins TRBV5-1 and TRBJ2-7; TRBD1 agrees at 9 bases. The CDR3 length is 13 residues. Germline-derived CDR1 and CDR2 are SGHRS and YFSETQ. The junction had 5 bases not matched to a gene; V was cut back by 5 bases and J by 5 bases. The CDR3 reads CASRGTGSHEQYF. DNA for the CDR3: TGCGCCAGCAGAGGGACAGGGTCACACGAGCAGTACTTC.

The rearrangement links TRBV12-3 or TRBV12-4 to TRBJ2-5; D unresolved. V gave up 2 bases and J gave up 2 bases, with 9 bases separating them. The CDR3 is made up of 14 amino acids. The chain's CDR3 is CASSLQQNQETQYF. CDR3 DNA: TGTGCCAGCAGTTTACAACAGAATCAAGAGACCCAGTACTTC.

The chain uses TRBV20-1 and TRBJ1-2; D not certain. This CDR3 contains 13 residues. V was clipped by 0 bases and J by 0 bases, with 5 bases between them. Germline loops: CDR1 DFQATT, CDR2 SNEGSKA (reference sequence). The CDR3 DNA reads TGCAGTGCTAGAGATTGGTCTAACTATGGCTACACCTTC. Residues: CSARDWSNYGYTF.

The CDR3 sequence is CASSLAPSGAYEQYF. The CDR3, as DNA: TGTGCCAGCAGCTTAGCCCCTAGCGGGGCCTACGAGCAGTACTTC. This rearrangement joins TRBV7-2 to TRBJ2-7, with 9 bases aligning to TRBD2. CDR3 size: 15 residues. Germline loops: CDR1 SGHTA, CDR2 FQGNSA. Trimming at V came to 0 bases and at J to 2 bases, leaving 2 bases not matched to a gene.

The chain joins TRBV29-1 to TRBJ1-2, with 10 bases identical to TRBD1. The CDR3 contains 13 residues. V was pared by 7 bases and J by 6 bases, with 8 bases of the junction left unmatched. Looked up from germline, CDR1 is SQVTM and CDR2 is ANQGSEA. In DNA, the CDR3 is TGCAGCGCCATAGGACAGGGGGTTGATGGCTACACCTTC. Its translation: CSAIGQGVDGYTF.

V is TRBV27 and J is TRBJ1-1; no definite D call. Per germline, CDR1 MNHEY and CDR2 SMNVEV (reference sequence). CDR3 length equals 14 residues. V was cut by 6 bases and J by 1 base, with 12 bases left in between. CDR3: CASRLSYRNTEAFF. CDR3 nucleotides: TGTGCCAGCAGACTATCATACAGGAACACTGAAGCTTTCTTT.

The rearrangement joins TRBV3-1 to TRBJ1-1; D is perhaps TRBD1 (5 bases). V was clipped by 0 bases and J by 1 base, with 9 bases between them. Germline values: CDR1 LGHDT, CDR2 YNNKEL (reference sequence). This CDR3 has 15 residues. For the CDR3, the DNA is TGTGCCAGCAGCCAAGATCCCAGGGAGAACACTGAAGCTTTCTTT. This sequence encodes CASSQDPRENTEAFF.

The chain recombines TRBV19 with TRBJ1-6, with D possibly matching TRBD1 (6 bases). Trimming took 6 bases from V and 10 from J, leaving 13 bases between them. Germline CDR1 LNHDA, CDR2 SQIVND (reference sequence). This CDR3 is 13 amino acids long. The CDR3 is CASRAGVGSPLHF. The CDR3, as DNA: TGTGCCAGTAGGGCAGGGGTAGGGTCACCCCTCCACTTT.

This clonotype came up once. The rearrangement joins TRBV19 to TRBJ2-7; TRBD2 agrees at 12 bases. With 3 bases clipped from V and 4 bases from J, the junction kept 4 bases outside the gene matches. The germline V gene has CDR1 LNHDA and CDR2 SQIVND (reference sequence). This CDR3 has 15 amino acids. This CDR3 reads CASSMATSGRYEQYF. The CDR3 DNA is TGTGCCAGTAGTATGGCGACTAGCGGGAGATACGAGCAGTACTTC.

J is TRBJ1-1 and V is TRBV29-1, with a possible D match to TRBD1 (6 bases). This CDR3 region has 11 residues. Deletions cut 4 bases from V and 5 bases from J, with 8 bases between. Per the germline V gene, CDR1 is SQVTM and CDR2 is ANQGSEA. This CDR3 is CSVVRGTEAFF. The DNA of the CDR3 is TGCAGCGTTGTCAGGGGAACTGAAGCTTTCTTT.

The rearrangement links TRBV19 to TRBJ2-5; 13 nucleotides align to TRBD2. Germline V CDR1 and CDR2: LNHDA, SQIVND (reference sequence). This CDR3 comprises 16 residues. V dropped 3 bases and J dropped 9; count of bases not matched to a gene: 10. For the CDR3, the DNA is TGTGCCAGTAGTATTCCCGGGACTAGCGGGACCGTCGCCCAGTACTTC. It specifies CASSIPGTSGTVAQYF. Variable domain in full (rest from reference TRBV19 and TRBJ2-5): DGGITQSPKYLFRKEGQNVTLSCEQNLNHDAMYWYRQDPGQGLRLIYYSQIVNDFQKGDIAEGYSVSREKKESFPLTVTSAQKNPTAFYLCASSIPGTSGTVAQYFGPGTRLLVL.

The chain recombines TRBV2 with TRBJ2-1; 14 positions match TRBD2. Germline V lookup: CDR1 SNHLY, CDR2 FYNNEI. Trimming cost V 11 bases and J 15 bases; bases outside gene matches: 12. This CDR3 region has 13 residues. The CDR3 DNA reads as TGTGCCTGTATGACTAGCGGGAGGGCCAGCCCGTTCTTC. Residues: CACMTSGRASPFF.

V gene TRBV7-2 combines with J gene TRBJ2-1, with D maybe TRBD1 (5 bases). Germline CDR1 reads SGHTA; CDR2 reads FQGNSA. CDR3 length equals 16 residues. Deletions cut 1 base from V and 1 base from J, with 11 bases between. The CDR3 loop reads CASSLGGGISYNEQFF. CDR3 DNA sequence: TGTGCCAGCAGCTTAGGGGGCGGAATATCCTACAATGAGCAGTTCTTC.

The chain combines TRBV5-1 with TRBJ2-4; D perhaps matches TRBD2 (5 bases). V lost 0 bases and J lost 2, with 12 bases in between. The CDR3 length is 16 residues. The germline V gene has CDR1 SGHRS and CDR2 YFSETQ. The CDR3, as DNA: TGCGCCAGCAGCTTGGGAGGAGGAGAACCCAAAAACATTCAGTACTTC. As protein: CASSLGGGEPKNIQYF.

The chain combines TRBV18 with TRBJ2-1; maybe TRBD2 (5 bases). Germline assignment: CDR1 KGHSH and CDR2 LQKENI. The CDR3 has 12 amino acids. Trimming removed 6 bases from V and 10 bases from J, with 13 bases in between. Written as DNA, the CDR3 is TGTGCCAGCTCCCCCACACCGGGAGAGCAGTTCTTC. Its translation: CASSPTPGEQFF.

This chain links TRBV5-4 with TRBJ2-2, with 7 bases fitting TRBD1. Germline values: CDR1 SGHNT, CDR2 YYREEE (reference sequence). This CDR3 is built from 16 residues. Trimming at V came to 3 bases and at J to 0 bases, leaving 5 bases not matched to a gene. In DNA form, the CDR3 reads TGTGCCAGCAGCTACTGGGACAGAGCGAACACCGGGGAGCTGTTTTTT. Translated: CASSYWDRANTGELFF.

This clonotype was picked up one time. The DNA of the CDR3 is TGTGCCAGCAGCTTAGAATACACTGAAGCTTTCTTT. Amino acid sequence: CASSLEYTEAFF. This chain joins TRBV7-9 and TRBJ1-1; D remains unclear. The CDR3 has 12 amino acids. Germline assignment: CDR1 SEHNR and CDR2 FQNEAQ (reference sequence). Trimming left V 1 base short and J 3 bases short, with 3 bases between.

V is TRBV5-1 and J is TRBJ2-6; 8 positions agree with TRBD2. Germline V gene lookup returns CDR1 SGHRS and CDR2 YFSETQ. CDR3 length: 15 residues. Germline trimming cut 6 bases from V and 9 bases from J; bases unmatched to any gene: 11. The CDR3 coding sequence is TGCGCCAGCAAGCTCGGTGCGGGGGGAGACAACGTCCTGACTTTC. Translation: CASKLGAGGDNVLTF.

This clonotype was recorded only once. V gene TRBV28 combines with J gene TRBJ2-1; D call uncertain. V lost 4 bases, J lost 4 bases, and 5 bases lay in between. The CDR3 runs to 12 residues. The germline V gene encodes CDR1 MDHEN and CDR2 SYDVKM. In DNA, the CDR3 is TGTGCCAGCAGTTACCGGTACAATGAGCAGTTCTTC. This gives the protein CASSYRYNEQFF.

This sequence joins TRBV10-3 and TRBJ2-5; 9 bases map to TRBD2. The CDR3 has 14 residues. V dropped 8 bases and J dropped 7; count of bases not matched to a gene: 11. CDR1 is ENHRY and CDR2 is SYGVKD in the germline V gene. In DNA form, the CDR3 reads TGTGCCATCGCGGAGACTAGCGGCGCAGGGACCCAGTACTTC. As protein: CAIAETSGAGTQYF.